Shown below are 16 T cell receptor beta chains from a single sample sequenced in a study of Ad26.COV2.S vaccination and SARS-CoV-2 variants. TCRdb's copy holds only in-frame clones and misses some; the assay was immunoSEQ multiplex PCR. The data hold around 250,000 clones, with 80% to 90% observed a single time. Treatment given: 15 to 20 received Ad26.COV2.S at low or high dose, single or two shots; about 5 received placebo; per-sample allocation not given. Following the first vaccine or placebo injection, samples were taken on day 63. Sample: peripheral blood, taken in a trial of Ad26.COV2.S vaccine versus placebo. The origin of the receptors is a person between 18 and 65 years old who received the Ad26.COV2.S COVID-19 vaccine or a placebo.

The V call is TRBV6-5, the J call TRBJ2-5; TRBD2 agrees at 8 bases. Germline V CDR1 and CDR2: MNHEY, SVGAGI. This CDR3 is built from 13 residues. The V segment lost 7 bases and the J segment 2 bases; nucleotides outside the gene matches: 3. CDR3 residues: CASTVAGQETQYF. The CDR3 nucleotides are TGTGCCAGCACCGTAGCGGGGCAAGAGACCCAGTACTTC.

The rearrangement joins TRBV30 to TRBJ2-3; 8 bases match TRBD1. V shed 0 bases, J shed 1 base, and the junction held 9 bases outside the gene matches. The CDR3 consists of 17 residues. CDR1 is GTSNPN, CDR2 SVGIG, per germline (reference sequence). The DNA of the CDR3 is TGTGCCTGGAGTGTACGTCAGGGGGCGAGGGGCACAGATACGCAGTATTTT. It specifies CAWSVRQGARGTDTQYF.

The chain links TRBV18 to TRBJ1-4, with 11 bases matching TRBD1. This CDR3 is 17 amino acids long. In germline, CDR1 is KGHSH, CDR2 LQKENI. V lost 4 bases to trimming and J lost 8 bases; unmatched junction nucleotides: 12. CDR3 sequence (DNA): TGTGCCAGCTCACTCCAATCGTCCGGGACAGGGGGGGAAAAACTGTTTTTT. Its protein product is CASSLQSSGTGGEKLFF.

The genes are TRBV3-1 (or the pseudogene TRBV3-2) and TRBJ1-1; tentative D call: TRBD1 (6 bases). V dropped 2 bases and J dropped 1 base, with 26 bases sitting between them. The CDR3 totals 20 residues. Germline lookup yields CDR1 LGHDT and CDR2 YNNKEL (reference sequence). CDR3 sequence: CASSQLRQDSISYPNTEAFF. The CDR3 nucleotides read TGTGCCAGCAGCCAACTTCGACAGGATAGCATTTCCTACCCGAACACTGAAGCTTTCTTT.

The chain is built from TRBV2 and TRBJ2-3; the D call may be TRBD1 or TRBD2 (5 bases each). The CDR3 extends over 15 amino acids. Germline CDR1 SNHLY, CDR2 FYNNEI. Deletions cut 6 bases from V and 2 bases from J, with 15 bases between. CDR3 DNA: TGTGCCAGCAGCGACTGGGGGTGGGACACAGATACGCAGTATTTT. Translating gives CASSDWGWDTDTQYF. The full variable domain, in which reference TRBV2 and TRBJ2-3 provide the parts outside the CDR3, is EPEVTQTPSHQVTQMGQEVILRCVPISNHLYFYWYRQILGQKVEFLVSFYNNEISEKSEIFDDQFSVERPDGSNFTLKIRSTKLEDSAMYFCASSDWGWDTDTQYFGPGTRLTVL.

The table lists this clone with a few counts. V gene TRBV3-1 (or the pseudogene TRBV3-2) combines with J gene TRBJ1-6, with 7 bases matching TRBD1. Germline V gene lookup returns CDR1 LGHDT and CDR2 YNNKEL (reference sequence). The CDR3 sequence is 15 residues long. The junction had 6 bases not matched to a gene; V was cut back by 1 base and J by 9 bases. In DNA, the CDR3 is TGTGCCAGCAGCCAAGCGATAGGGGGCACTTCACCCCTCCACTTT. This translates into CASSQAIGGTSPLHF.

This rearrangement joins TRBV18 to TRBJ1-2; D call uncertain. Looked up from germline, CDR1 is KGHSH and CDR2 is LQKENI. The CDR3 consists of 16 residues. V was cut by 0 bases and J by 3 bases, with 14 bases left in between. The CDR3 here is CASSPPNTFRDYGYTF. The CDR3 nucleotides read TGTGCCAGCTCACCACCGAATACATTTCGAGACTATGGCTACACCTTC. Using reference TRBV18 and TRBJ1-2 for the parts outside the CDR3, the full variable domain is NAGVMQNPRHLVRRRGQEARLRCSPMKGHSHVYWYRQLPEEGLKFMVYLQKENIIDESGMPKERFSAEFPKEGPSILRIQQVVRGDSAAYFCASSPPNTFRDYGYTFGSGTRLTVV.

This rearrangement joins TRBV6-5 to TRBJ2-5; 7 nucleotides align to TRBD1. The CDR3 has 13 residues. CDR1 and CDR2 (germline): MNHEY, SVGAGI. Trimming took 7 bases from V and 3 from J; bases not matched to a gene: 5. CDR3 residues: CASIIQGKETQYF. CDR3 nucleotides: TGTGCCAGCATCATACAGGGGAAAGAGACCCAGTACTTC.

The chain is built from TRBV3-1 (or the pseudogene TRBV3-2) and TRBJ1-1; D remains ambiguous. This CDR3 is 12 amino acids long. Germline values: CDR1 LGHDT, CDR2 YNNKEL (reference sequence). V was clipped by 0 bases and J by 8 bases, with 7 bases between them. The CDR3, as DNA: TGTGCCAGCAGCCAAGATCGAGTCGAAGCTTTCTTT. Residues: CASSQDRVEAFF.

DNA of the CDR3: TGTGCCAGTAGTGGGGGTCCAGGGGACTATGGCTACACCTTC. Translating gives CASSGGPGDYGYTF. The rearrangement joins TRBV19 to TRBJ1-2; D possibly corresponds to TRBD1 (6 bases). The length of the CDR3 is 14 residues. Trimming removed 5 bases at V and 3 bases at J, with 13 bases between. CDR1 LNHDA and CDR2 SQIVND come from the germline V gene (reference sequence).

CDR3 sequence: CASSLEAWSKETQYF. The CDR3 nucleotides read TGTGCCAGCAGCTTAGAGGCCTGGTCGAAAGAGACCCAGTACTTC. The rearrangement links TRBV7-2 to TRBJ2-5; D is undetermined. Germline V gives CDR1 SGHTA, CDR2 FQGNSA. Trimming took off 1 base at V and 3 bases at J, with 12 bases between the two ends. CDR3 length equals 15 residues.

This clone was counted a few times. The chain recombines TRBV28 with TRBJ1-5; unclear D gene. This CDR3 comprises 12 residues. V gave up 5 bases and J gave up 0 bases, with 2 bases separating them. Germline V lookup: CDR1 MDHEN, CDR2 SYDVKM. The CDR3 spells CASSRSNQPQHF. The CDR3 bases are TGTGCCAGCAGTCGTAGCAATCAGCCCCAGCATTTT.

The rearrangement joins TRBV3-1 (or the pseudogene TRBV3-2) to TRBJ2-5; TRBD1 might be the D (6 bases). The CDR3 loop spans 14 amino acids. V was pared by 0 bases and J by 4 bases, with 9 bases between. Germline V gives CDR1 LGHDT, CDR2 YNNKEL (reference sequence). CDR3: CASSQDSRGETQYF. CDR3 bases: TGTGCCAGCAGCCAAGATTCCAGGGGAGAGACCCAGTACTTC.

V gene TRBV12-3 or TRBV12-4 combines with J gene TRBJ1-2, with a tentative D call TRBD1 (5 bases). This CDR3 contains 13 residues. Trimming took 3 bases from V and 4 from J, leaving 9 bases between them. CDR3 in amino acids: CASSFQGSYGYTF. The CDR3 region has the DNA TGTGCCAGCAGTTTTCAGGGTTCCTATGGCTACACCTTC.

The chain uses TRBV19 and TRBJ2-1, with TRBD2 matching 12 bases. Germline V gene sequence: CDR1 LNHDA, CDR2 SQIVND (reference sequence). The V gene end was trimmed by 6 bases and the J gene end by 6 bases; junction bases not matched to a gene: 9. The CDR3 contains 16 residues. The CDR3 is CASSLTLAGGRNEQFF. Written as DNA, the CDR3 is TGTGCCAGTAGCTTAACTCTAGCGGGAGGGCGCAATGAGCAGTTCTTC.

The sample holds a few counts of this clone. This chain connects TRBV9 to TRBJ2-7; no firm D call. The CDR3 loop spans 13 amino acids. Trimming pared 2 bases from V and 4 bases from J, leaving 10 bases between. Germline CDR1 SGDLS, CDR2 YYNGEE. The CDR3: CASSVWERYEQYF. CDR3 in DNA: TGTGCCAGCAGCGTCTGGGAACGGTACGAGCAGTACTTC.